What follows are 16 T cell receptor beta chains derived from one specimen sequenced in a study of CD8 T cells in ankylosing spondylitis. The antigens these receptors bind are not known. Findings of the study overall: Ankylosing spondylitis blood appeared to be characterized by a TCR beta motif of several highly homologous variants.

TCRdb reanalysed the 5' RACE reads using MiXCR and keeps one entry per CDR3 protein. The data contain about 390,000 distinct CDR3 sequences, approximately 20% of them seen just once; the ten biggest clones take up approximately 16%. Material: blood, either unsorted or a sorted T cell fraction (not recorded which). Every receptor here comes from a male donor with ankylosing spondylitis.

The chain couples TRBV30 to TRBJ1-1; D is ambiguous. Germline CDR1 GTSNPN, CDR2 SVGIG (reference sequence). This CDR3 comprises 10 residues. V dropped 1 base and J dropped 7 bases, with 4 bases sitting between them. The CDR3 DNA reads as TGTGCCTGGAGTGGATATGAAGCTTTCTTT. Amino acid sequence: CAWSGYEAFF.

This clonotype appeared many times. The chain couples TRBV6-1 to TRBJ1-1; maybe TRBD1 (6 bases). Looked up from germline, CDR1 is MNHNS and CDR2 is SASEGT. V was cut by 6 bases and J by 5 bases, with 16 bases left in between. The CDR3 totals 14 residues. The CDR3 region has the DNA TGTGCCAGCAGCCCGTCTTGGGGGCGGACTGAAGCTTTCTTT. Translated: CASSPSWGRTEAFF.

This clonotype has a handful of counts. V is TRBV18 and J is TRBJ1-1; D remains unclear. V was pared by 3 bases and J by 5 bases, with 7 bases between. This CDR3 has 12 amino acids. CDR1 and CDR2 (germline): KGHSH, LQKENI. CDR3 coding DNA: TGTGCCAGCTCACCGGTACGGACTGAAGCTTTCTTT. It translates to CASSPVRTEAFF. The full variable domain, in which reference TRBV18 and TRBJ1-1 provide the parts outside the CDR3, is NAGVMQNPRHLVRRRGQEARLRCSPMKGHSHVYWYRQLPEEGLKFMVYLQKENIIDESGMPKERFSAEFPKEGPSILRIQQVVRGDSAAYFCASSPVRTEAFFGQGTRLTVV.

This clonotype appeared a few times. V gene TRBV6-2 or TRBV6-3 combines with J gene TRBJ1-1, with unresolved D. V was clipped by 2 bases and J by 0 bases, with 13 bases between them. In germline, CDR1 is MNHEY, CDR2 SVGEGT. The CDR3 totals 16 residues. The CDR3 region has the DNA TGTGCCAGCAGTTACACGCCGACACTCATGAACACTGAAGCTTTCTTT. This codes for CASSYTPTLMNTEAFF.

This clonotype was observed a few times. The chain couples TRBV7-3 to TRBJ2-3; TRBD2 agrees at 9 bases. There are 16 residues in the CDR3. Germline-derived CDR1 and CDR2 are SGHTA and FQGTGA. The V gene end was trimmed by 0 bases and the J gene end by 4 bases; junction bases not matched to a gene: 5. The DNA of the CDR3 is TGTGCCAGCAGCTTAACGGGCGGGAGGGCGTCAGATACGCAGTATTTT. Residues: CASSLTGGRASDTQYF.

This clonotype has more than one count but fewer than ten. The chain couples TRBV10-3 to TRBJ2-1; unclear D gene. V was shortened by 7 bases and J by 3 bases, with 13 bases between the two germline ends. Germline lookup yields CDR1 ENHRY and CDR2 SYGVKD. The CDR3 has 14 amino acids. In nucleotides, the CDR3 is TGTGCCATCACCTTTTCGGATATCTACAATGAGCAGTTCTTC. It yields the protein CAITFSDIYNEQFF.

The CDR3 DNA reads as TGCGCCAGCAGCTTAGGAGGGTCGGATTACGAGCAGTACTTC. Protein: CASSLGGSDYEQYF. This sequence joins TRBV5-1 and TRBJ2-7, with a tentative D call TRBD2 (6 bases). This CDR3 contains 14 residues. Deletions cut 2 bases from V and 4 bases from J, with 13 bases between. The germline V gene encodes CDR1 SGHRS and CDR2 YFSETQ. Full variable domain (missing parts from reference TRBV5-1 and TRBJ2-7): KAGVTQTPRYLIKTRGQQVTLSCSPISGHRSVSWYQQTPGQGLQFLFEYFSETQRNKGNFPGRFSGRQFSNSRSEMNVSTLELGDSALYLCASSLGGSDYEQYFGPGTRLTVT.

The table lists this clonotype with many counts. The chain joins TRBV5-1 to TRBJ2-2; no definite D call. Germline V gene lookup returns CDR1 SGHRS and CDR2 YFSETQ. The CDR3 is 15 amino acids. Between the trimmed V and J ends, which lost 5 bases and 3 bases, there was a span of 14 bases. CDR3 in DNA: TGCGCCAGCAGGGCTGGGCAGGCCTACACCGGGGAGCTGTTTTTT. This gives the protein CASRAGQAYTGELFF.

The chain combines TRBV15 with TRBJ2-1; D is possibly TRBD1 or TRBD2 (5 bases each). The CDR3 is 14 residues long. The V and J ends lost 0 bases and 9 bases respectively, with 12 bases between them. Germline V gene lookup returns CDR1 LNHNV and CDR2 YYDKDF (reference sequence). The CDR3 nucleotides are TGTGCCACCAGCAGAGAAAGGGGTGCGGGTGAGCAGTTCTTC. Protein sequence: CATSRERGAGEQFF.

CDR3 in amino acids: CASTPGGANPYNEQFF. The CDR3 DNA is TGTGCCAGCACACCGGGAGGCGCGAACCCCTACAATGAGCAGTTCTTC. This sequence joins TRBV6-1 and TRBJ2-1, with 7 bases matching TRBD2. The CDR3 has 16 amino acids. In germline, CDR1 is MNHNS, CDR2 SASEGT. After removal of 7 bases from V and 2 bases from J, the junction contained 11 bases not matched to a gene.

About this clonotype itself: The junction differs from germline at one of its ends, possibly a read error. The J gene is TRBJ2-1, the V gene TRBV5-1; 14 bases are a match to TRBD2. The germline V gene has CDR1 SGHRS and CDR2 YFSETQ. This CDR3 comprises 15 residues. CDR3 sequence reads: CASGLGTSGSHEQFF. In DNA, the CDR3 is TGCGCCAGCGGCTTAGGGACTAGCGGGAGCCATGAGCAGTTCTTC.

The V and J genes are TRBV29-1 and TRBJ1-2, with no clear D. The CDR3 length is 10 residues. Germline V gene data show CDR1 as SQVTM and CDR2 as ANQGSEA. V was pared by 3 bases and J by 6 bases, with 5 bases between. CDR3 region: CSVEADGYTF. CDR3 DNA: TGCAGCGTTGAGGCGGATGGCTACACCTTC. Variable domain in full (rest from reference TRBV29-1 and TRBJ1-2): SAVISQKPSRDICQRGTSLTIQCQVDSQVTMMFWYRQQPGQSLTLIATANQGSEATYESGFVIDKFPISRPNLTFSTLTVSNMSPEDSSIYLCSVEADGYTFGSGTRLTVV.

The chain is built from TRBV7-3 and TRBJ2-1, with 11 positions matching TRBD2. The V and J ends lost 5 bases and 5 bases, in that order; junction bases with no gene match: 5. Germline CDR1 and CDR2: SGHTA and FQGTGA. CDR3 length: 15 residues. The chain's CDR3 is CASSTLAGGHNEQFF. The CDR3 bases are TGTGCCAGCAGCACCCTAGCGGGAGGCCACAATGAGCAGTTCTTC.

This clonotype was found a few times. The chain has TRBV5-1 and TRBJ2-1, with 9 positions matching TRBD2. Unmatched junction bases numbered 11, after V lost 2 bases and J lost 5 bases. The CDR3 contains 17 residues. The germline V gene encodes CDR1 SGHRS and CDR2 YFSETQ. CDR3: CASSFRREGRYNNEQFF. DNA for the CDR3: TGCGCCAGCAGCTTCCGGCGGGAGGGCCGTTACAACAATGAGCAGTTCTTC.

This clonotype was counted a few times. The J gene is TRBJ2-1, the V gene TRBV12-3 or TRBV12-4; TRBD2 agrees at 7 bases. Unmatched junction bases numbered 13, after V lost 7 bases and J lost 7 bases. This CDR3 has 15 residues. The CDR3 sequence: CASTLGLAESNEQFF. DNA for the CDR3: TGTGCCAGCACCCTCGGCCTAGCGGAATCGAATGAGCAGTTCTTC.

J is TRBJ1-2 and V is TRBV4-1; D is unclear. CDR1 and CDR2 (germline): MGHRA, YSYEKL. Between the trimmed V and J ends, which lost 1 base and 8 bases, there was a span of 14 bases. This CDR3 comprises 14 residues. As DNA, the CDR3 is TGCGCCAGCAGCCAAGCATGGTCCTCAGGCGGCTACACCTTC. It yields the protein CASSQAWSSGGYTF.